The clone carrying this T cell receptor beta chain was observed many times. As it was prepared, the TCRbeta library received unique molecular identifiers. TCRdb ran MiXCR on the PCR reads and lists one entry per CDR3 protein. Of about 640,000 distinct CDR3 sequences in the sample, roughly 15% were seen once. The data derive from a study of T-cell reconstitution after alpha-beta-depleted transplantation in children. Germline-derived CDR1 and CDR2 are SGDLS and YYNGEE. Trimming removed 2 bases from V and 2 bases from J, with 7 bases in between. The CDR3 is 13 amino acids. The rearrangement uses TRBV9 and TRBJ1-2, with a weak D call TRBD1 (6 bases). The sample here was PBMCs from the stem cell graft donor, taken from the stem cell graft. This sequence originates from a human donor who donated a stem cell graft to a child with acute myeloid leukemia. The CDR3 spells CASSVDSNYGYTF. The CDR3 DNA follows: TGTGCCAGCAGCGTGGACAGCAACTATGGCTACACCTTC.